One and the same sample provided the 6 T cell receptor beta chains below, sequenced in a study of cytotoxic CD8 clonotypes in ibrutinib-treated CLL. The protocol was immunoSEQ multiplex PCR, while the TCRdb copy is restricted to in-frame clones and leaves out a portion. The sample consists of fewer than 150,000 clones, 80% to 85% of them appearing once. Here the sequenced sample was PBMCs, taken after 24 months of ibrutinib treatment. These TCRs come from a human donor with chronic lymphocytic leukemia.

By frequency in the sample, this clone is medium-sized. The CDR3 nucleotides read TGTGCCAGCAGCGATAGCGGGGGGGACACCGGGGAGCTGTTTTTT. The encoded protein is CASSDSGGDTGELFF. The rearrangement uses TRBV9 and TRBJ2-2, with 11 nucleotides matching TRBD2. Germline values: CDR1 SGDLS, CDR2 YYNGEE. The CDR3 is 15 residues long. V lost 3 bases, J lost 3 bases, and 1 base stayed unmatched.

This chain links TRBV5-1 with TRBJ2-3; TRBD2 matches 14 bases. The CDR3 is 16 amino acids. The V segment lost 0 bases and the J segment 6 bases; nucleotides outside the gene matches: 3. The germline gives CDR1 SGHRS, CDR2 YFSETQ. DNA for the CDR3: TGCGCCAGCAGCTTGGGACTAGCGGGGGGGTTGGATACGCAGTATTTT. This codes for CASSLGLAGGLDTQYF.

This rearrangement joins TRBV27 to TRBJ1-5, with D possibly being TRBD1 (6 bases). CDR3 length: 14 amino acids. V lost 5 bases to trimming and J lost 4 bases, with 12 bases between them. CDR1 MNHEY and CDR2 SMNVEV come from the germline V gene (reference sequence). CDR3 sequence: CASSPPGQNQPQHF. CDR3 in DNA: TGTGCCAGCAGTCCCCCGGGACAAAATCAGCCCCAGCATTTT.

The CDR3 here is CASSMGYSNSYEQYF. The CDR3 DNA reads TGTGCCAGTAGTATGGGTTACAGTAACTCCTACGAGCAGTACTTC. This chain connects TRBV19 to TRBJ2-7; D unclear. V lost 3 bases, J lost 0 bases, and 12 bases lay in between. From germline, CDR1 is LNHDA and CDR2 SQIVND (reference sequence). There are 15 residues in the CDR3.

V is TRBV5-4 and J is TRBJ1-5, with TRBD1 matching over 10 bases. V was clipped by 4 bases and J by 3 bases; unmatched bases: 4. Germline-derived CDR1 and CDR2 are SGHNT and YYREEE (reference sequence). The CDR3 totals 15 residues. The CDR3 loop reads CASSADRGTNQPQHF. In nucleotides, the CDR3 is TGTGCCAGCAGCGCGGACAGGGGGACCAATCAGCCCCAGCATTTT. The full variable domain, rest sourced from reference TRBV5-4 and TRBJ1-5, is ETGVTQSPTHLIKTRGQQVTLRCSSQSGHNTVSWYQQALGQGPQFIFQYYREEENGRGNFPPRFSGLQFPNYSSELNVNALELDDSALYLCASSADRGTNQPQHFGDGTRLSIL.

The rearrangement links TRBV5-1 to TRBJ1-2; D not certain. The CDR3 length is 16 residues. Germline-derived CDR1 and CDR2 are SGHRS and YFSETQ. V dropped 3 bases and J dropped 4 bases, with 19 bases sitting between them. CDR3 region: CASSSDGGSLGYGYTF. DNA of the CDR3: TGCGCCAGCAGCTCGGACGGTGGGAGCTTGGGCTATGGCTACACCTTC.